Listed below are T cell receptor beta chains from one sample, sequenced in a study of T-cell reconstitution after alpha-beta-depleted transplantation in children. TCRdb used MiXCR to reprocess the PCR reads, holding one entry per CDR3 protein. This sample has 350,000 to 500,000 distinct CDR3 sequences, with approximately 41% found just once. Sample: PBMCs, taken before TCRalphabeta/CD19-depleted stem cell transplant. These receptors were obtained from a girl under 10 years old with aplastic anemia, due to receive a stem cell transplant. Each CDR3 is given with its conserved first and last residue. The order of the fields is clone size, V gene, CDR3 length, CDR3 protein. Size is stated for part of the rows, as once, few or many counts, or as a class when the clone is expanded.

- | TRBV20-1 | 16 | CSAPIAGGTRQETQYF
many | TRBV7-9 | 13 | CASSFSPQETQYF
- | TRBV29-1 | 15 | CSAQNRDRAFYGYTF
- | TRBV20-1 | 16 | CSARDQGGLAGGPQFF
many | TRBV18 | 15 | CASSTPGQGKETQYF
many | TRBV5-1 | 16 | CASSLGTGGLNQPQHF
- | TRBV25-1 | 15 | CASSPSTGRQETQYF
few | TRBV29-1 | 15 | CSAGTSGVSGNEQFF
once | TRBV18 | 14 | CASSPGTIRNEQFF
- | TRBV20-1 | 13 | CSACNRNQETQYF
- | TRBV19 | 15 | CASSIFASSGNTIYF
few | TRBV7-3 | 14 | CASSLMGGAGGYTF
many | TRBV29-1 | 11 | CSVRGGREQYF
- | TRBV28 | 14 | CASSLVGADSPLHF
- | TRBV7-2 | 14 | CASSFRDFSGELFF
- | TRBV7-3 | 13 | CASSLDGSTEAFF
many | TRBV10-3 | 15 | CAISESILAEETQYF
- | TRBV20-1 | 14 | CSGGRGPYTDTQYF
- | TRBV30 | 14 | CAWEPGQGAPEQYF
- | TRBV9 | 15 | CASSVRDRGNYGDTF
- | TRBV5-1 | 14 | CASSFRTFQETQYF
- | TRBV5-1 | 14 | CASSLGRGRGEQYF
- | TRBV12-3/TRBV12-4 | 16 | CASSALGLAGATEQFF
- | TRBV18 | 12 | CASSADSGEQFF
many | TRBV12-3/TRBV12-4 | 17 | CASSQEYREKSYNEQFF
many | TRBV6-5 | 16 | CASSYSGTSRGDTQYF
- | TRBV29-1 | 12 | CSVGGAGDTQYF